This entry lists 20 T cell receptor beta chains sequenced from one sample in a study of T cells after yellow fever vaccination. MiXCR, run by TCRdb on the 5' RACE reads, gives a single entry per CDR3 protein. Of about 110,000 distinct CDR3 sequences in the sample, approximately 8.4% were seen once. Sequenced material: CD8+ T cells sorted from PBMCs, taken 45 days after the yellow fever booster vaccination. The receptors were sampled from a man aged 25 to 40 who received the YFV17D yellow fever vaccine.

This clonotype occurred a few times. The chain carries TRBV7-9 and TRBJ1-1; no clear D gene. The germline V gene encodes CDR1 SEHNR and CDR2 FQNEAQ (reference sequence). Trimming cost V 6 bases and J 2 bases, with 7 bases left between them. The CDR3 consists of 12 residues. CDR3 bases: TGTGCCAGCAGTGGAATCAACACTGAAGCTTTCTTT. Its protein product is CASSGINTEAFF.

This clonotype was found many times. The gene calls are TRBV9 and TRBJ2-1; possible D gene TRBD1, 6 bases. Germline loops: CDR1 SGDLS, CDR2 YYNGEE. V lost 3 bases and J 6 bases, leaving 13 bases between the germline ends. The CDR3 is made up of 14 amino acids. CDR3 bases: TGTGCCAGCAGCGGACGACAGGTGCCCAATGAGCAGTTCTTC. Encoded protein: CASSGRQVPNEQFF.

This clonotype was found many times. This rearrangement joins TRBV20-1 to TRBJ2-7, with 7 bases matching TRBD1. The CDR3 totals 13 residues. Germline V gene data show CDR1 as DFQATT and CDR2 as SNEGSKA (reference sequence). The V and J ends lost 3 bases and 1 base, in that order; junction bases with no gene match: 3. CDR3 sequence: CSARDRFSYEQYF. The CDR3 DNA sequence: TGCAGTGCTAGGGACAGGTTTTCCTACGAGCAGTACTTC.

This clonotype was seen many times. The rearrangement links TRBV27 to TRBJ2-5; D gene uncertain. The CDR3 extends over 14 amino acids. V lost 2 bases to trimming and J lost 4 bases, with 11 bases between them. Germline CDR1 and CDR2: MNHEY and SMNVEV (reference sequence). CDR3 residues: CASSLGPSLETQYF. The CDR3 DNA follows: TGTGCCAGCAGTTTAGGTCCTAGTCTAGAGACCCAGTACTTC.

To note about this clonotype: This may arise from a read error, as a much more abundant clone is one base away. The CDR3 DNA reads TGTGCCAGCAGCGCGGGACTAGCGGGAGACGAGACCCAGTACTTC. It translates to CASSAGLAGDETQYF. V usage is TRBV7-9 and J usage is TRBJ2-5, with 14 bases identical to TRBD2. V gave up 5 bases and J gave up 5 bases; unmatched junction bases: 4. The germline V gene has CDR1 SEHNR and CDR2 FQNEAQ (reference sequence). This CDR3 is 15 amino acids long.

This clonotype showed up many times. The chain carries TRBV6-4 and TRBJ2-2, with 7 bases that match TRBD1. Germline V CDR1 and CDR2: MRHNA, SNTAGT. CDR3 length: 16 amino acids. Trimming removed 6 bases from V and 4 bases from J; junction bases left unmatched: 11. The CDR3 region has the DNA TGTGCCAGCAGCCCCACCGGGACAGAGCTCACCGGGGAGCTGTTTTTT. Translated, it gives CASSPTGTELTGELFF.

This clonotype was detected ten times or more. The chain links TRBV4-2 to TRBJ2-5; D may be TRBD2 (5 bases). The germline V and J ends were trimmed by 0 bases and 4 bases, with 15 bases remaining between them. The CDR3 is 16 residues long. Germline V CDR1 and CDR2: LGHNA, YNFKEQ. This CDR3 reads CASSQDMGSPGETQYF. The CDR3 DNA sequence: TGTGCCAGCAGCCAAGATATGGGGAGCCCGGGAGAGACCCAGTACTTC.

The V call is TRBV24-1, the J call TRBJ2-2; D is uncertain. The germline gives CDR1 KGHDR, CDR2 SFDVKD. This CDR3 has 14 amino acids. V was pared by 0 bases and J by 7 bases, with 8 bases between. In nucleotides, the CDR3 is TGTGCCACCAGTGATTTGTCCCCAGGCGGGGAGCTGTTTTTT. Translation gives CATSDLSPGGELFF.

This clonotype was recorded at least ten times. V usage is TRBV2 and J usage is TRBJ2-5, with D possibly being TRBD1 or TRBD2 (6 bases each). Germline CDR1 reads SNHLY; CDR2 reads FYNNEI. V was trimmed by 5 bases and J by 2 bases, leaving 18 bases between them. The CDR3 is 16 residues long. This CDR3 is CASSPTLGGGQETQYF. DNA for the CDR3: TGTGCCAGCAGTCCTACCCTCGGGGGCGGACAAGAGACCCAGTACTTC.

This clonotype showed up many times. Written as DNA, the CDR3 is TGTGCCAGCAGCTTAGGACTAGCGGGACCCGGTGGGGAGTACTTC. Translation gives CASSLGLAGPGGEYF. The genes are TRBV7-2 and TRBJ2-5, with 11 bases fitting TRBD2. V shed 1 base, J shed 12 bases, and the junction held 10 bases outside the gene matches. The CDR3 has 15 amino acids. The germline V gene has CDR1 SGHTA and CDR2 FQGNSA.

This clonotype has just a few counts. The chain employs TRBV9 and TRBJ2-7; possibly TRBD2 for D (5 bases). Germline V gives CDR1 SGDLS, CDR2 YYNGEE. The CDR3 contains 16 residues. Trimming pared 4 bases from V and 5 bases from J, leaving 22 bases between. CDR3 sequence (DNA): TGTGCCAGCAGCCCTGATGAGGGAGTCGGGTGGCACGAGCAGTACTTC. It is translated as CASSPDEGVGWHEQYF.

The table lists this clonotype with many counts. V usage is TRBV29-1 and J usage is TRBJ1-1; D might be TRBD1 (5 bases). V lost 6 bases, J lost 6 bases, and 14 bases lay in between. Germline V lookup: CDR1 SQVTM, CDR2 ANQGSEA. This CDR3 spans 12 amino acids. The CDR3 reads CSVHRDLAEAFF. Here the CDR3 DNA reads TGCAGCGTGCACCGGGACCTCGCTGAAGCTTTCTTT.

This clonotype was observed many times. This chain connects TRBV6-5 to TRBJ2-1; D is possibly TRBD2 (6 bases). The CDR3 has 18 residues. Germline assignment: CDR1 MNHEY and CDR2 SVGAGI. V was cut by 1 base and J by 4 bases, with 20 bases left in between. Written as DNA, the CDR3 is TGTGCCAGCAGTTACTTTCTTCCGGCGCGGGACCGATACAATGAGCAGTTCTTC. It encodes CASSYFLPARDRYNEQFF.

Ten or more counts support this clonotype. The V gene is TRBV4-3, the J gene TRBJ2-3; D possibly matches TRBD1 or TRBD2 (5 bases each). Germline assignment: CDR1 LGHNA and CDR2 YSLEER. Trimming left V 1 base short and J 3 bases short, with 11 bases between. The CDR3 totals 15 residues. CDR3 residues: CASSQAPGPTDTQYF. The CDR3 DNA reads TGCGCCAGCAGCCAAGCCCCGGGACCAACAGATACGCAGTATTTT.

This clonotype showed up many times. The chain employs TRBV27 and TRBJ2-5; 7 nucleotides line up with TRBD1. V lost 6 bases, J lost 7 bases, and 11 bases stayed unmatched. CDR3 length equals 14 residues. Germline V gene sequence: CDR1 MNHEY, CDR2 SMNVEV (reference sequence). The CDR3 loop reads CASSPLGGRGTQYF. As DNA, the CDR3 is TGTGCCAGCAGCCCTCTAGGGGGCCGGGGGACCCAGTACTTC.

This clonotype was counted many times. The rearrangement links TRBV29-1 to TRBJ2-7, with TRBD1 as a possible D gene (5 bases). The CDR3 runs 12 residues. CDR1 is SQVTM, CDR2 ANQGSEA, per germline. Trimming took off 4 bases at V and 3 bases at J, with 10 bases between the two ends. DNA for the CDR3: TGCAGCGTTGCGAACCAGGGCTACGAGCAGTACTTC. This gives the protein CSVANQGYEQYF.

At least ten counts were recorded for this clonotype. The chain links TRBV2 to TRBJ2-5; D is unclear. This CDR3 contains 14 residues. Germline V gives CDR1 SNHLY, CDR2 FYNNEI. Trimming pared 11 bases from V and 5 bases from J, leaving 21 bases between. The CDR3 loop is CAGTPSRTPETQYF. In nucleotides, the CDR3 is TGTGCCGGAACGCCGAGCCGCACCCCGGAGACCCAGTACTTC.

This clonotype was detected ten times or more. This chain uses TRBV5-5 with TRBJ2-1, with D maybe TRBD2 (6 bases). CDR3 length: 12 residues. Trimming took off 4 bases at V and 8 bases at J, with 10 bases between the two ends. The germline CDR1 and CDR2 sequences are SGHKS and YYEKEE (reference sequence). This CDR3 reads CASSLTSDEQFF. The CDR3 DNA sequence: TGTGCCAGCAGCCTGACTAGTGATGAGCAGTTCTTC.

The sample holds a few counts of this clonotype. This may arise from a read error, as a much more abundant clone is one base away. The chain combines TRBV4-3 with TRBJ2-5; either TRBD1 or TRBD2 may supply D (5 bases each). Germline V gene data show CDR1 as LGHNA and CDR2 as YSLEER. V was trimmed by 0 bases and J by 5 bases, leaving 10 bases between them. CDR3 length equals 14 residues. The DNA of the CDR3 is TGCGCCAGCAGCCAAGATTGGGGGTTTGAGACCCAGTACTTC. This sequence encodes CASSQDWGFETQYF.

This clonotype was counted ten times or more. The chain couples TRBV5-1 to TRBJ2-1; 8 nucleotides align to TRBD1. V shed 4 bases and J 4 bases; nucleotides not matched to a gene: 4. This CDR3 has 14 amino acids. Germline CDR1 and CDR2: SGHRS and YFSETQ. The CDR3, as DNA: TGCGCCAGCAGCGCCGGGACAGGTTACAATGAGCAGTTCTTC. Amino acids: CASSAGTGYNEQFF.